This TCR beta chain was sequenced for a study of circulating CD8 cells and anti-PD-1 response in melanoma. About the research overall: Every 2 weeks, patients got 3 mg/kg nivolumab intravenously.

The V gene end was trimmed by 5 bases and the J gene end by 8 bases; junction bases not matched to a gene: 11. Looked up from germline, CDR1 is SEHNR and CDR2 is FQNEAQ (reference sequence). The CDR3 has 16 amino acids. This clonotype was observed a few times. Its antigen remains unidentified. Overall study findings and caveats: Some patients were treatment-naive; others were previously treated. Diversity ranked highest in DNEG and lowest in TIGIT subsets.

Four subsets defined by PD-1 and/or TIGIT were sorted from live CD3+CD8+TCRalphabeta+ cells. The QIAseq Immune Repertoire TCR panel built the libraries from approximately 15 ng of total RNA. In TCRdb, the reads were re-called with MiXCR into one record per CDR3 protein. The table shows around 1,800 distinct CDR3 sequences, with about 7.4% occurring only once. This clonotype originated in a human donor with melanoma. V and J are TRBV7-9 and TRBJ2-1; 11 bases are shared with TRBD2. The source was CD8+ T cells from PBMCs, collected at baseline or after one month of anti-PD-1 therapy (not recorded which). The CDR3 region has the DNA TGTGCCAGCAGCCCCGATCTAGCGGGAGGCCTCCATGAGCAGTTCTTC. Its translation is CASSPDLAGGLHEQFF. Supplemented by reference TRBV7-9 and TRBJ2-1, the full variable domain reads DTGVSQNPRHKITKRGQNVTFRCDPISEHNRLYWYRQTLGQGPEFLTYFQNEAQLEKSRLLSDRFSAERPKGSFSTLEIQRTEQGDSAMYLCASSPDLAGGLHEQFFGPGTRLTVL.